A single sample is the source of the 20 T cell receptor beta chains below, sequenced in a study of tissue T cells after allogeneic stem cell transplantation. Regarding time point: mouse harvest day 7 after allogeneic transplant. The graft held 10^6 splenic CD5+ T cells and 10^7 T-cell-depleted bone marrow cells. This table comes from immunoSEQ multiplex PCR, and its TCRdb copy is limited to in-frame clones, with some not included. The sample lists under 9,000 clones; 50% were seen once. The sample comprised lymph node tissue. The source of these receptors is a female BALB/c mouse given C57BL/6 T cells with graft-versus-host disease after an allogeneic hematopoietic cell transplant.

In regard to this clone: Mouse gene names and germline throughout. This CDR3 reads CASSLASAETLYF. Incomplete CDR3 DNA: TGTGCCAGCTCTCTCGCCAGTGCAGAAACGCTGTAT. This rearrangement joins TRBV12-1 to TRBJ2-3; unclear D gene. The CDR3 end falls 1 residue outside the read, so it is completed with the germline J gene. There are 13 residues in the CDR3. Germline CDR1 SGHSN, CDR2 HYEKVE. V was cut by 0 bases and J by 0 bases, with 3 bases left in between.

In its sample, this clone ranks as large (0.1 to 1%). Gene and germline names: mouse. The read ends 1 residue shy of where the CDR3 ends; the end is completed using the germline J gene. V usage is TRBV13-3 and J usage is TRBJ1-1, with D unclear. The CDR3 is 12 residues long. Germline V gene sequence: CDR1 NNHDY, CDR2 SYVADS. V was shortened by 3 bases and J by 1 base, with 4 bases between the two germline ends. The CDR3 here is CASSVRNTEVFF. The DNA read from the CDR3 is TGTGCCAGCAGTGTCCGGAACACAGAAGTCTTC.

Points on this clone: These gene names are mouse names. From the germline J gene comes the end of the CDR3, since the read stops 1 residue before it. This chain connects TRBV26 to TRBJ1-2, with D possibly matching TRBD1 (6 bases). V lost 7 bases to trimming and J lost 0 bases, with 12 bases between them. CDR1 is KGHPV, CDR2 FQNQEV, per germline (reference sequence). There are 14 residues in the CDR3. The CDR3 DNA, read in part, is TGTGCCAGCAATCGGGACATTGCAAACTCCGACTACACC. It codes for CASNRDIANSDYT. The full CDR3 protein is CASNRDIANSDYTF.

A note on this clone: The listed genes are named as in mouse. The DNA ends 1 residue before the CDR3 does, and the rest of the CDR3 is filled in from the germline J gene. The chain couples TRBV29 to TRBJ2-7, with 7 bases that match TRBD2. The CDR3 extends over 14 amino acids. The germline V gene encodes CDR1 MSHET and CDR2 SYDVDS. Germline trimming cut 2 bases from V and 0 bases from J; bases unmatched to any gene: 1. The DNA read from the CDR3 is TGTGCTAGCAGTTTACTGGGGGTCTCCTATGAACAGTAC. Protein product: CASSLLGVSYEQY. The full CDR3 protein is CASSLLGVSYEQYF.

As for this clone: Genes here carry mouse names. The observed sequence ends 1 residue before the CDR3 terminus, with the missing tail filled in from the germline J gene. The rearrangement joins TRBV12-2 to TRBJ2-1, with 11 bases fitting TRBD2. Germline lookup yields CDR1 SGHLS and CDR2 HYDKME. The V gene end was trimmed by 4 bases and the J gene end by 7 bases; junction bases not matched to a gene: 8. This CDR3 comprises 15 residues. The part of the CDR3 DNA that was read is TGTGCCAGCTCCCATACTGGGGGGGCGGGGGCTGAGCAGTTC. Residues: CASSHTGGAGAEQF. The CDR3 reads in full as CASSHTGGAGAEQFF.

Points on this clone: Gene names are mouse gene names. The read terminates 1 residue before the CDR3 end, so the remaining end is supplied by the germline J gene. The genes are TRBV5 and TRBJ1-4, with 12 positions matching TRBD1. The junction had 1 base not matched to a gene; V was cut back by 0 bases and J by 2 bases. Germline assignment: CDR1 LGHNA and CDR2 YNLKQL (reference sequence). This CDR3 spans 17 amino acids. CDR3 bases read: TGTGCCAGCAGCCAAGAAGGGACAGGGGGCTCCAACGAAAGATTATTT. It yields the protein CASSQEGTGGSNERLF. The CDR3 as a whole reads CASSQEGTGGSNERLFF.

This clone has more than one count but fewer than ten. Mouse gene names apply. With the read ending 1 residue before the CDR3 end, the germline J gene is used to fill in that end. V usage is TRBV26 and J usage is TRBJ2-7, with D unresolved. Germline-derived CDR1 and CDR2 are KGHPV and FQNQEV (reference sequence). Trimming stripped 2 bases from V and 5 bases from J, with 4 bases between. The CDR3 loop spans 11 amino acids. The sequenced CDR3 bases are TGTGCCAGCAGTCTGGGGGATGAACAGTAC. Amino acids: CASSLGDEQY. The full CDR3 protein reads CASSLGDEQYF. Full variable domain (missing parts from reference TRBV26 and TRBJ2-7): NSKVIQTPRYLVKGQGQKAKMRCIPEKGHPVVFWYQQNKNNEFKFLINFQNQEVLQQIDMTEKRFSAECPSNSPCSLEIQSSEAGDSALYLCASSLGDEQYFGPGTRLTVL.

With regard to this clone: These gene names are mouse names. The read comes to an end 1 residue before the CDR3 does, leaving the germline J gene to fill in the end. The chain employs TRBV26 and TRBJ2-5; weak D call: TRBD1 (6 bases). This CDR3 spans 14 amino acids. Germline CDR1 reads KGHPV; CDR2 reads FQNQEV (reference sequence). V dropped 2 bases and J dropped 2 bases, with 8 bases sitting between them. CDR3 DNA (partial): TGTGCCAGCAGTCTGAGGGGGAGCCAAGACACCCAGTAC. Its translation: CASSLRGSQDTQY. The full CDR3 protein reads CASSLRGSQDTQYF.

About this clone: Gene names follow the mouse nomenclature. The sequenced CDR3 bases are TGTGCCAGCTCTCCGGGACTGGGGGTTGAACAGTAC. Translated: CASSPGLGVEQY. In full, the CDR3 is CASSPGLGVEQYF. V and J are TRBV12-2 and TRBJ2-7; 11 bases are shared with TRBD2. The CDR3 goes on 1 residue after the read ends, and that part is filled in from the germline J gene. The CDR3 is made up of 13 amino acids. Germline V CDR1 and CDR2: SGHLS, HYDKME. Trimming removed 2 bases from V and 6 bases from J; junction bases left unmatched: 2.

By proportion, this clone is medium-sized. Mouse germline and gene names are used. Read data end 1 residue before the CDR3 end; the end is taken from the germline J gene. V gene TRBV26 combines with J gene TRBJ1-3; no clear D. The ends were cut back, 1 base at V and 0 bases at J, with 4 bases in the middle. The CDR3 sequence is 14 residues long. Germline assignment: CDR1 KGHPV and CDR2 FQNQEV (reference sequence). The CDR3 sequence: CASSLYDSGNTLYF. CDR3 DNA (partial): TGTGCCAGCAGTCTGTACGATTCTGGAAATACGCTCTAT.

A word on this clone: Genes and germline are mouse. The read stops 1 residue short of the end of the CDR3; the missing end is completed from the germline J gene. J is TRBJ2-5 and V is TRBV13-3; D gene unclear. In germline, CDR1 is NNHDY, CDR2 SYVADS. V was clipped by 7 bases and J by 1 base, with 7 bases between them. CDR3 length: 12 residues. Partial CDR3 DNA: TGTGCCAGCTCCCTGCACCAAGACACCCAGTAC. This encodes CASSLHQDTQY. The complete CDR3 reads CASSLHQDTQYF.

A remark on this clone: Gene and germline names: mouse. Read sequence stops 1 residue before the CDR3 end, and the germline J gene provides the missing end. The rearrangement links TRBV3 to TRBJ2-7; TRBD2 aligns across 8 bases. After removal of 0 bases from V and 2 bases from J, the junction contained 0 bases not matched to a gene. Germline loops: CDR1 SNHLY, CDR2 FYNGKV (reference sequence). This CDR3 spans 14 amino acids. Here the CDR3 reads CASSLAWGAYEQYF. CDR3 DNA, as far as it was read: TGTGCCAGCAGCTTAGCCTGGGGGGCCTATGAACAGTAC.

In regard to this clone: Germline and genes here are mouse. CDR3: CASSDWGPNYAEQFF. The CDR3 bases that were read are TGTGCCAGCAGTGACTGGGGTCCGAACTATGCTGAGCAGTTC. The chain is built from TRBV13-1 and TRBJ2-1; D possibly corresponds to TRBD2 (6 bases). The DNA ends 1 residue before the CDR3 does, and the rest of the CDR3 is filled in from the germline J gene. This CDR3 is built from 15 residues. The ends were cut back, 2 bases at V and 1 base at J, with 10 bases in the middle. The germline V gene has CDR1 NSHNY and CDR2 SYGAGN.

This clone was seen a few times. Any gene name here is a mouse gene name. Read coverage stops 1 residue before the CDR3 terminus; the germline J gene supplies the remainder. The chain carries TRBV19 and TRBJ2-7, with D possibly called TRBD1 or TRBD2 (5 bases each). This CDR3 is 14 amino acids long. V lost 1 base and J lost 0, with 8 bases in between. Germline loops: CDR1 FNHDT, CDR2 SITEND (reference sequence). The CDR3 sequence: CASSIRGASYEQYF. CDR3 bases read: TGTGCCAGCAGTATACGGGGCGCCTCCTATGAACAGTAC.

By share, this clone ranks as large. The listed genes are named as in mouse. The read terminates 1 residue ahead of where the CDR3 ends, so the germline J gene completes it. The gene calls are TRBV26 and TRBJ1-1, with 12 bases that match TRBD1. The CDR3 length is 15 residues. V shed 2 bases and J 4 bases; nucleotides not matched to a gene: 2. Germline CDR1 and CDR2: KGHPV and FQNQEV (reference sequence). The covered CDR3 bases are TGTGCCAGCAGTCTGGGGACAGGGGGCGGCACAGAAGTCTTC. Protein sequence: CASSLGTGGGTEVF. The full CDR3 sequence reads CASSLGTGGGTEVFF. Looking up the rest from reference TRBV26 and TRBJ1-1 gives the full variable domain: NSKVIQTPRYLVKGQGQKAKMRCIPEKGHPVVFWYQQNKNNEFKFLINFQNQEVLQQIDMTEKRFSAECPSNSPCSLEIQSSEAGDSALYLCASSLGTGGGTEVFFGKGTRLTVV.

Worth noting for this clone: The germline and genes are mouse ones. The CDR3 protein is CASSLGQISGNTLYF. Incomplete CDR3 DNA: TGTGCCAGCAGCTTGGGACAAATTTCTGGAAATACGCTCTAT. The chain recombines TRBV3 with TRBJ1-3, with D tentatively TRBD1 (6 bases). From the germline J gene comes the end of the CDR3, since the read stops 1 residue before it. The ends were cut back, 3 bases at V and 0 bases at J, with 9 bases in the middle. Germline CDR1 reads SNHLY; CDR2 reads FYNGKV (reference sequence). This CDR3 contains 15 residues.

Details on this clone: Mouse gene names apply. The observed sequence ends 1 residue before the CDR3 terminus, with the missing tail filled in from the germline J gene. This chain uses TRBV26 with TRBJ2-2; 7 nucleotides match TRBD2. Germline V gene lookup returns CDR1 KGHPV and CDR2 FQNQEV (reference sequence). This CDR3 is 15 amino acids long. Unmatched junction bases numbered 2, after V lost 4 bases and J lost 0 bases. The chain's CDR3 is CASSPTGSNTGQLYF. The covered CDR3 bases are TGTGCCAGCAGTCCGACTGGGTCAAACACCGGGCAGCTCTAC.

To note about this clone: The listed genes are named as in mouse. The read is 1 residue too short to cover the CDR3 end, so that end is filled in from the germline J gene. J is TRBJ1-2 and V is TRBV13-2; the match to TRBD1 covers 10 bases. This CDR3 has 15 amino acids. V dropped 3 bases and J dropped 1; count of bases not matched to a gene: 3. Germline CDR1 NNHNN, CDR2 SYGAGS (reference sequence). The covered CDR3 bases are TGTGCCAGCGGTGCAAGGGACAGGGGAAACTCCGACTACACC. Its translation: CASGARDRGNSDYT. The entire CDR3 protein is CASGARDRGNSDYTF.

As to this clone: Each gene name is a mouse one. Read data end 1 residue before the CDR3 end; the end is taken from the germline J gene. The rearrangement joins TRBV26 to TRBJ2-4; 7 bases map to TRBD2. J was trimmed by 3 bases and V by 1 base; bases with no gene match: 1. This CDR3 region has 14 residues. CDR1 is KGHPV and CDR2 is FQNQEV in the germline V gene (reference sequence). The part of the CDR3 DNA that was read is TGTGCCAGCAGTCTGTGGGGGGGGCAAAACACCTTGTAC. It codes for CASSLWGGQNTLY. The complete CDR3 sequence is CASSLWGGQNTLYF. The complete variable domain, with remaining parts taken from reference TRBV26 and TRBJ2-4, reads NSKVIQTPRYLVKGQGQKAKMRCIPEKGHPVVFWYQQNKNNEFKFLINFQNQEVLQQIDMTEKRFSAECPSNSPCSLEIQSSEAGDSALYLCASSLWGGQNTLYFGAGTRLSVL.

Concerning this clone itself: Gene names and germline match the mouse. The read stops 1 residue short of the end of the CDR3; the missing end is completed from the germline J gene. The chain combines TRBV5 with TRBJ2-2, with D possibly matching TRBD2 (6 bases). V lost 0 bases to trimming and J lost 2 bases, with 13 bases between them. The CDR3 contains 17 residues. Looked up from germline, CDR1 is LGHNA and CDR2 is YNLKQL (reference sequence). The CDR3 protein is CASSQDRAWGNTGQLYF. The part of the CDR3 DNA that was read is TGTGCCAGCAGCCAAGATCGGGCCTGGGGCAACACCGGGCAGCTCTAC.